The sequence of this TCR beta chain was determined in a study of cytomegalovirus exposure and HLA in healthy donors. The PCR was carried out with 60 Vbeta primers and 13 Jbeta primers. Generated by immunoSEQ multiplex PCR, the TCRdb table keeps only in-frame clones and is missing some. The sample gives tens of thousands of clones, approximately 80% of which show up once; about 1.5% is in the top ten. From germline, CDR1 is LNHDA and CDR2 SQIVND (reference sequence). The CDR3 sequence is 17 residues long. With 5 bases removed from V and 4 bases from J, the gap between germline ends came to 21 bases. The TCR was taken from a female donor in good health and CMV-seronegative. What was sequenced was PBMCs. The chain employs TRBV19 and TRBJ1-3, with D perhaps TRBD1 (5 bases). The CDR3 here is CASSFSRRGEGGNTIYF. As DNA, the CDR3 is TGTGCCAGTAGTTTCTCTCGGCGGGGCGAGGGAGGAAACACCATATATTTT.